The clone carrying this T cell receptor (beta chain) was counted once. The sample originates from a study of T cell changes during pregnancy in multiple sclerosis. Generated by immunoSEQ multiplex PCR, the TCRdb table keeps only in-frame clones and is missing some. The repertoire holds 100,000 or so clones, about 93% seen once, with 0.99% in the top ten. CDR1 is MNHNS, CDR2 SASEGT, per germline. The CDR3 has 15 residues. The trim removed 2 bases at V and 15 bases at J, leaving 14 bases unmatched. This sample comprised peripheral blood, obtained after pregnancy. The clonotype comes from a female donor with multiple sclerosis, enrolled in a pregnancy study. This rearrangement joins TRBV6-1 to TRBJ2-1; TRBD2 aligns across 9 bases. CDR3 sequence (DNA): TGTGCCAGCAGTGAAAGTGAAGGAGCGGGAGGTGTCGTGTTCTTC. Encoded protein: CASSESEGAGGVVFF.